The 28 T cell receptor beta chains reported below all come from one sample, sequenced in a study of T cells after yellow fever vaccination. TCRdb ran MiXCR on the 5' RACE reads and lists one entry per CDR3 protein. This table holds about 430,000 distinct CDR3 sequences, approximately 18% found once. Sequencing used PBMCs, obtained before the yellow fever booster vaccination. The receptor set was obtained from a man aged 18-30 years who received the YFV17D yellow fever vaccine.

This clonotype was recorded at least ten times. The rearrangement joins TRBV7-2 to TRBJ2-7, with D maybe TRBD2 (5 bases). Trimming took off 5 bases at V and 2 bases at J, with 13 bases between the two ends. The V gene's germline CDR1 is SGHTA and CDR2 FQGNSA. CDR3 size: 14 residues. The CDR3 DNA follows: TGTGCCAGCAGCAGCGGCAGGCGCCCCTACGAGCAGTACGTC. Protein sequence: CASSSGRRPYEQYV.

The CDR3 bases are TGCAGCGTTGAAGGGGGGGGAAGCTCCTACAATGAGCAGTTCTTC. Amino acid sequence: CSVEGGGSSYNEQFF. The chain uses TRBV29-1 and TRBJ2-1; 7 nucleotides align to TRBD2. The CDR3 has 15 residues. CDR1 is SQVTM, CDR2 ANQGSEA, per germline. V lost 1 base to trimming and J lost 0 bases; unmatched junction nucleotides: 3.

This clonotype was observed a few times. The V and J genes are TRBV27 and TRBJ1-6, with a tentative D call TRBD1 (6 bases). Trimming left V 6 bases short and J 7 bases short, with 10 bases between. CDR3 length equals 13 residues. Germline CDR1 is MNHEY and CDR2 is SMNVEV (reference sequence). The CDR3: CASRPGTNSPLHF. CDR3 bases: TGTGCCAGCAGACCCGGGACAAATTCACCCCTCCACTTT.

The V gene is TRBV9, the J gene TRBJ2-5, with 12 bases lining up with TRBD2. Germline V gene lookup returns CDR1 SGDLS and CDR2 YYNGEE. The CDR3 length is 14 residues. Unmatched junction bases numbered 5, after V lost 6 bases and J lost 5 bases. The CDR3 loop reads CASTAGTSGETQYF. CDR3 DNA: TGTGCCAGCACCGCCGGGACTAGCGGGGAGACCCAGTACTTC.

The rearrangement links TRBV7-2 to TRBJ2-2, with 7 bases aligning to TRBD1. After removal of 5 bases from V and 0 bases from J, the junction contained 6 bases not matched to a gene. Germline assignment: CDR1 SGHTA and CDR2 FQGNSA. The CDR3 is 16 amino acids. In DNA form, the CDR3 reads TGTGCCAGCAGCCGACCGGGACAGTCGAACACCGGGGAGCTGTTTTTT. This sequence encodes CASSRPGQSNTGELFF.

The genes are TRBV5-1 and TRBJ2-5; D gene uncertain. The CDR3 has 14 residues. The germline gives CDR1 SGHRS, CDR2 YFSETQ. The ends were cut back, 6 bases at V and 1 base at J, with 13 bases in the middle. The CDR3 here is CASTTGRGQETQYF. The CDR3 nucleotides are TGCGCCAGCACCACCGGACGAGGCCAAGAGACCCAGTACTTC. Variable domain in full (rest from reference TRBV5-1 and TRBJ2-5): KAGVTQTPRYLIKTRGQQVTLSCSPISGHRSVSWYQQTPGQGLQFLFEYFSETQRNKGNFPGRFSGRQFSNSRSEMNVSTLELGDSALYLCASTTGRGQETQYFGPGTRLLVL.

The CDR3 here is CATSRGGTGEKGNQPQHF. The CDR3 DNA reads TGTGCCACCAGCAGAGGAGGGACAGGGGAGAAAGGGAATCAGCCCCAGCATTTT. The V gene is TRBV15, the J gene TRBJ1-5; 10 nucleotides align to TRBD1. The CDR3 runs to 18 residues. Germline CDR1 and CDR2: LNHNV and YYDKDF (reference sequence). With 1 base clipped from V and 4 bases from J, the junction kept 10 bases outside the gene matches. Variable domain in full (rest from reference TRBV15 and TRBJ1-5): DAMVIQNPRYQVTQFGKPVTLSCSQTLNHNVMYWYQQKSSQAPKLLFHYYDKDFNNEADTPDNFQSRRPNTSFCFLDIRSPGLGDTAMYLCATSRGGTGEKGNQPQHFGDGTRLSIL.

This clonotype occurred a few times. V and J are TRBV6-5 and TRBJ2-5; D may match TRBD1 or TRBD2 (7 bases each). Trimming took off 5 bases at V and 2 bases at J, with 15 bases between the two ends. Germline V gene sequence: CDR1 MNHEY, CDR2 SVGAGI. The CDR3 is 15 amino acids. DNA of the CDR3: TGTGCCAGCAGTAGCAGGGGGGGGCGGCAAGAGACCCAGTACTTC. It translates to CASSSRGGRQETQYF.

The chain employs TRBV27 and TRBJ2-7, with 7 bases fitting TRBD1. The CDR3 sequence is 13 residues long. V dropped 4 bases and J dropped 1; count of bases not matched to a gene: 1. Germline lookup yields CDR1 MNHEY and CDR2 SMNVEV (reference sequence). The CDR3 here is CASSSDRSYEQYF. The CDR3, as DNA: TGTGCCAGCAGTTCGGACAGGTCCTACGAGCAGTACTTC.

This clonotype was seen more than once but under ten times. The V call is TRBV20-1, the J call TRBJ2-3; 12 bases are shared with TRBD2. This CDR3 spans 19 amino acids. CDR1 and CDR2 (germline): DFQATT, SNEGSKA (reference sequence). The junction had 10 bases not matched to a gene; V was cut back by 0 bases and J by 0 bases. CDR3 amino acids: CSARDLSTSGGFSTDTQYF. The CDR3 DNA follows: TGCAGTGCTAGAGATTTGTCGACTAGCGGGGGCTTCAGCACAGATACGCAGTATTTT.

This clonotype was detected only a few times. The chain uses TRBV4-1 and TRBJ2-7, with D unclear. Germline CDR1 is MGHRA and CDR2 is YSYEKL. The CDR3 is made up of 13 amino acids. The V and J ends lost 4 bases and 7 bases respectively, with 14 bases between them. The CDR3 reads CASSRALNWEQYF. The CDR3 DNA reads TGCGCCAGCAGCCGAGCCCTTAATTGGGAGCAGTACTTC.

A few counts support this clonotype. This chain links TRBV24-1 with TRBJ2-3; TRBD1 aligns across 11 bases. The V segment lost 3 bases and the J segment 6 bases; nucleotides outside the gene matches: 4. The CDR3 runs 15 residues. Per the germline V gene, CDR1 is KGHDR and CDR2 is SFDVKD. DNA for the CDR3: TGTGCCACCAGTGATGGGGGACAGGGGGTGGATACGCAGTATTTT. Residues: CATSDGGQGVDTQYF.

The chain couples TRBV6-6 to TRBJ1-1; D gene unclear. The ends were cut back, 3 bases at V and 7 bases at J, with 12 bases in the middle. This CDR3 spans 13 amino acids. Germline assignment: CDR1 MNHNY and CDR2 SVGAGI (reference sequence). The CDR3 protein is CASSYEGPHEAFF. The DNA for the CDR3 is TGTGCCAGCAGTTATGAGGGCCCACATGAAGCTTTCTTT.

This chain connects TRBV27 to TRBJ1-6; D is unresolved. This CDR3 spans 13 amino acids. The germline gives CDR1 MNHEY, CDR2 SMNVEV (reference sequence). Trimming cost V 4 bases and J 1 base, with 2 bases left between them. CDR3 coding DNA: TGTGCCAGCAGTTATTCCTATAATTCACCCCTCCACTTT. Translated: CASSYSYNSPLHF.

This clonotype turned up a few times. The gene calls are TRBV5-1 and TRBJ1-4; 7 nucleotides align to TRBD1. CDR3 length: 15 residues. The germline CDR1 and CDR2 sequences are SGHRS and YFSETQ. V lost 4 bases, J lost 0 bases, and 3 bases stayed unmatched. The CDR3 nucleotides are TGCGCCAGCAGCCGACAGGGTACAACTAATGAAAAACTGTTTTTT. Its translation is CASSRQGTTNEKLFF.

This rearrangement joins TRBV3-1 to TRBJ1-3; no firm D call. The germline V gene encodes CDR1 LGHDT and CDR2 YNNKEL (reference sequence). The CDR3 has 12 residues. Trimming left V 10 bases short and J 2 bases short, with 9 bases between. This CDR3 is CATLSPGNTIYF. The CDR3, as DNA: TGTGCCACGCTTTCACCTGGAAACACCATATATTTT.

The V call is TRBV7-9, the J call TRBJ2-7; a possible D gene is TRBD1 (6 bases). Germline assignment: CDR1 SEHNR and CDR2 FQNEAQ (reference sequence). The V end lost 1 base, the J end lost 3 bases, and 7 bases lay between the germline ends. This CDR3 region has 13 residues. CDR3 bases: TGTGCCAGCAGCTTAGGCAGGGGCTACGAGCAGTACGTC. This codes for CASSLGRGYEQYV.

This clonotype was seen a few times. As DNA, the CDR3 is TGTGCCAGCAGCTTAATAGGACAGGGAAGCACAGATACGCAGTATTTT. Encoded protein: CASSLIGQGSTDTQYF. This chain links TRBV7-3 with TRBJ2-3; 8 nucleotides agree with TRBD1. This CDR3 is built from 16 residues. With 1 base clipped from V and 0 bases from J, the junction kept 3 bases outside the gene matches. Germline V gene data show CDR1 as SGHTA and CDR2 as FQGTGA.

The chain employs TRBV20-1 and TRBJ1-2; the D gene is possibly TRBD1 (5 bases). V was cut by 1 base and J by 4 bases, with 10 bases left in between. This CDR3 comprises 13 residues. Per germline, CDR1 DFQATT and CDR2 SNEGSKA (reference sequence). CDR3 residues: CSARGPGPYGYTF. CDR3 coding DNA: TGCAGTGCTAGAGGGCCAGGGCCCTATGGCTACACCTTC.

This clonotype was seen a few times. V usage is TRBV28 and J usage is TRBJ2-2, with 8 bases fitting TRBD1. J gave up 6 bases and V 8 bases, and 8 bases lay outside the gene matches. Looked up from germline, CDR1 is MDHEN and CDR2 is SYDVKM. This CDR3 is built from 14 residues. The CDR3 loop reads CASFRGLVSGELFF. The DNA of the CDR3 is TGTGCCAGCTTCAGGGGGCTCGTATCCGGGGAGCTGTTTTTT.

This clonotype has just a few counts. This rearrangement joins TRBV6-5 to TRBJ2-1, with D tentatively TRBD1 or TRBD2 (6 bases each). Trimming shortened V by 2 bases and J by 2 bases, and 16 bases separated the two germline ends. The CDR3 contains 17 residues. Germline CDR1 is MNHEY and CDR2 is SVGAGI. The CDR3 is CASSYTTGGGPYNEQFF. The DNA for the CDR3 is TGTGCCAGCAGTTACACGACTGGAGGGGGACCCTACAATGAGCAGTTCTTC.

This chain links TRBV4-2 with TRBJ1-5; D not certain. This CDR3 spans 15 amino acids. Germline-derived CDR1 and CDR2 are LGHNA and YNFKEQ. Trimming pared 1 base from V and 0 bases from J, leaving 7 bases between. The CDR3 sequence: CASSQGGDSNQPQHF. The CDR3 DNA is TGTGCCAGCAGCCAAGGCGGGGATAGCAATCAGCCCCAGCATTTT.

There are a few counts of this clonotype. V and J are TRBV7-2 and TRBJ2-5; D is undetermined. V was cut by 1 base and J by 4 bases, with 7 bases left in between. The CDR3 contains 13 residues. Germline CDR1 SGHTA, CDR2 FQGNSA. The CDR3 DNA reads TGTGCCAGCAGCTTAGTACACCTAGAGACCCAGTACTTC. Translating gives CASSLVHLETQYF.

The V call is TRBV15, the J call TRBJ1-1; TRBD1 aligns across 9 bases. Germline CDR1 LNHNV, CDR2 YYDKDF (reference sequence). Trimming at V came to 5 bases and at J to 4 bases, leaving 8 bases not matched to a gene. CDR3 length: 15 residues. The CDR3 spells CATSAQDRGSTEAFF. The CDR3 nucleotides are TGTGCCACCAGCGCCCAGGACAGGGGAAGCACTGAAGCTTTCTTT.

This clonotype was observed a handful of times. This sequence joins TRBV28 and TRBJ2-5; 9 bases align to TRBD1. This CDR3 is built from 16 residues. Germline V CDR1 and CDR2: MDHEN, SYDVKM. J lost 3 bases, V lost 3 bases, and 8 bases had no gene match. The CDR3 here is CASSLGQGMREETQYF. The CDR3 nucleotides read TGTGCCAGCAGTTTGGGACAGGGTATGAGGGAAGAGACCCAGTACTTC.

This sequence joins TRBV7-3 and TRBJ2-3; weak D call: TRBD2 (5 bases). The CDR3 runs 16 residues. Germline CDR1 and CDR2: SGHTA and FQGTGA. Trimming took 4 bases from V and 0 from J, leaving 14 bases between them. The CDR3 reads CASSSTRATSTDTQYF. CDR3 bases: TGTGCCAGCAGCTCCACTAGGGCTACTAGCACAGATACGCAGTATTTT.

The chain links TRBV7-2 to TRBJ1-1; 8 nucleotides agree with TRBD1. The CDR3 extends over 13 amino acids. The J segment lost 10 bases and the V segment lost 1 base, leaving 5 bases of the junction unmatched. CDR1 SGHTA and CDR2 FQGNSA come from the germline V gene. The CDR3 DNA follows: TGTGCCAGCAGCTTAGAGGACAGGGTGCGAGCTTTCTTT. As protein: CASSLEDRVRAFF.

The rearrangement uses TRBV12-3 or TRBV12-4 and TRBJ2-1, with 13 bases fitting TRBD2. V shed 6 bases, J shed 9 bases, and the junction held 2 bases outside the gene matches. CDR3 size: 13 residues. The DNA of the CDR3 is TGTGCCAGCAGAACTAGCGGGGGGGCTGAGCAGTTCTTC. This sequence encodes CASRTSGGAEQFF.